The 25 T cell receptor beta chains below all came from one sample that was sequenced in a study of spatial heterogeneity in lung cancer. TCRdb analysed the 5' RACE reads with MiXCR anew, one entry per CDR3 protein. The sample shows about 25,000 distinct CDR3 sequences, approximately 6% of them seen only once. The time point: blood at routine non-recurrence follow-up after resection. Material for sequencing was whole RNA from tumor, nontumor lung or frozen PBMC, left unsorted. The sample in question was PBMCs, obtained at follow-up. Receptor source: a male donor with early-stage non-small cell lung cancer.

This sequence joins TRBV20-1 and TRBJ2-1, with D tentatively TRBD1 or TRBD2 (6 bases each). The CDR3 runs 15 residues. The V gene's germline CDR1 is DFQATT and CDR2 SNEGSKA (reference sequence). Trimming left V 0 bases short and J 6 bases short, with 15 bases between. The CDR3 sequence is CSARDDSGAGNEQFF. CDR3 sequence (DNA): TGCAGTGCTAGAGATGATTCGGGGGCGGGCAATGAGCAGTTCTTC.

This clonotype was seen only a few times. The CDR3 DNA follows: TGTGCCAGCAGCCGGGACCTCCGCACCGGGGAGCTGTTTTTT. It is translated as CASSRDLRTGELFF. The chain has TRBV12-3 or TRBV12-4 and TRBJ2-2; TRBD1 or TRBD2 may be the D gene (5 bases each). The length of the CDR3 is 14 residues. Deletions cut 6 bases from V and 4 bases from J, with 12 bases between.

J is TRBJ1-3 and V is TRBV12-3 or TRBV12-4; D ambiguous. V lost 6 bases and J lost 7, with 16 bases in between. The CDR3 contains 14 residues. The CDR3 region has the DNA TGTGCCAGCAGGGACGGGCCTCTTCGGAACACCATATATTTT. This gives the protein CASRDGPLRNTIYF.

This clonotype occurred a few times. This chain joins TRBV7-6 and TRBJ2-1; the match to TRBD1 covers 7 bases. J lost 2 bases, V lost 3 bases, and 7 bases had no gene match. The CDR3 is 16 amino acids. Germline CDR1 SGHVS, CDR2 FNYEAQ. CDR3 bases: TGTGCCAGCAGCTTGGGGACAGTCTGGCCCTACAATGAGCAGTTCTTC. Protein product: CASSLGTVWPYNEQFF.

In its sample, this clonotype was seen many times. The chain employs TRBV10-3 and TRBJ2-1; 10 bases align to TRBD2. The CDR3 totals 15 residues. V shed 7 bases and J 9 bases; nucleotides not matched to a gene: 12. Germline CDR1 ENHRY, CDR2 SYGVKD. This CDR3 reads CAIMGASGSSSEQFF. In DNA form, the CDR3 reads TGTGCCATCATGGGCGCTAGCGGGAGCAGTAGTGAGCAGTTCTTC.

The J gene is TRBJ2-1, the V gene TRBV11-2; 7 bases fit TRBD1. The J segment lost 1 base and the V segment lost 4 bases, leaving 4 bases of the junction unmatched. Germline values: CDR1 SGHAT, CDR2 FQNNGV. CDR3 size: 15 residues. CDR3 DNA sequence: TGTGCCAGCAGCTCTAGACAGGGATCCTACAATGAGCAGTTCTTC. This encodes CASSSRQGSYNEQFF.

In its sample, this clonotype was seen many times. The chain combines TRBV7-2 with TRBJ2-1; no firm D call. The germline V gene has CDR1 SGHTA and CDR2 FQGNSA. This CDR3 has 13 amino acids. V lost 2 bases and J 2 bases, leaving 4 bases between the germline ends. The CDR3 sequence is CASSLPAYNEQFF. CDR3 nucleotide sequence: TGTGCCAGCAGCTTACCGGCCTACAATGAGCAGTTCTTC. The full variable domain, its missing parts supplied by reference TRBV7-2 and TRBJ2-1, is GAGVSQSPSNKVTEKGKDVELRCDPISGHTALYWYRQSLGQGLEFLIYFQGNSAPDKSGLPSDRFSAERTGGSVSTLTIQRTQQEDSAVYLCASSLPAYNEQFFGPGTRLTVL.

In this sample, this clonotype turned up many times. This chain joins TRBV7-6 and TRBJ2-5; 7 bases map to TRBD1. There are 12 residues in the CDR3. Germline V lookup: CDR1 SGHVS, CDR2 FNYEAQ. The V gene end was trimmed by 5 bases and the J gene end by 14 bases; junction bases not matched to a gene: 11. CDR3 residues: CASSQTDREAYF. CDR3 DNA: TGTGCCAGCAGCCAAACTGACAGGGAAGCTTACTTC.

This clonotype was counted ten times or more. V gene TRBV12-3 or TRBV12-4 combines with J gene TRBJ1-5; 7 bases agree with TRBD1. V gave up 5 bases and J gave up 0 bases; unmatched junction bases: 10. This CDR3 comprises 17 residues. The CDR3 sequence is CASSPKTGKYSNQPQHF. The CDR3 coding sequence is TGTGCCAGCAGTCCCAAGACAGGGAAATATAGCAATCAGCCCCAGCATTTT.

In its sample, this clonotype was seen many times. The chain combines TRBV7-9 with TRBJ2-5; a weak D match, TRBD1 (5 bases). Deletions cut 2 bases from V and 5 bases from J, with 12 bases between. The CDR3 has 14 amino acids. CDR1 is SEHNR and CDR2 is FQNEAQ in the germline V gene (reference sequence). The DNA of the CDR3 is TGTGCCAGCAGCTTATGGGCAGGGCGGGAGACCCAGTACTTC. Translation gives CASSLWAGRETQYF.

This clonotype was observed at least ten times. The chain is built from TRBV12-3 or TRBV12-4 and TRBJ1-5; tentatively, D is TRBD1 (5 bases). CDR3 length equals 15 residues. V was clipped by 2 bases and J by 5 bases, with 13 bases between them. CDR3 DNA sequence: TGTGCCAGCAGTTTAAAGGGGATCGGCTATCAGCCCCAGCATTTT. It is translated as CASSLKGIGYQPQHF.

This clonotype has ten or more counts. The chain joins TRBV29-1 to TRBJ2-7; the match to TRBD1 covers 7 bases. The germline V gene encodes CDR1 SQVTM and CDR2 ANQGSEA. The CDR3 runs 12 residues. V trimming: 4 bases; J trimming: 6 bases; junction bases outside the gene matches: 6. CDR3 DNA: TGCAGCGTTGGGGACAGATACGCCGAGCAGTACTTC. Translated, it gives CSVGDRYAEQYF.

This clonotype was observed at least ten times. The V and J genes are TRBV29-1 and TRBJ1-2, with 9 nucleotides matching TRBD1. Trimming removed 7 bases from V and 5 bases from J; junction bases left unmatched: 5. CDR1 and CDR2 (germline): SQVTM, ANQGSEA. The CDR3 has 12 residues. CDR3 protein: CSGGQGTYGYTF. CDR3 coding DNA: TGCAGCGGGGGACAGGGAACTTATGGCTACACCTTC.

The table lists this clonotype with many counts. The V call is TRBV19, the J call TRBJ1-1; D remains unclear. V lost 3 bases and J lost 7, with 12 bases in between. Germline CDR1 reads LNHDA; CDR2 reads SQIVND (reference sequence). The CDR3 consists of 13 residues. The CDR3 coding sequence is TGTGCCAGTAGTATTGGGCCTTGGGGTGAAGCTTTCTTT. It codes for CASSIGPWGEAFF.

This clonotype was detected ten times or more. The chain has TRBV20-1 and TRBJ1-1, with 7 bases aligning to TRBD1. Germline CDR1 reads DFQATT; CDR2 reads SNEGSKA (reference sequence). With V trimmed by 6 bases and J by 0 bases, 4 bases remained unmatched. The CDR3 is 13 residues long. The CDR3 DNA reads as TGCAGTGCGACGGGACAGTTGAACACTGAAGCTTTCTTT. As protein: CSATGQLNTEAFF.

This chain connects TRBV11-1 to TRBJ2-2; 9 bases agree with TRBD2. The junction had 4 bases not matched to a gene; V was cut back by 5 bases and J by 3 bases. Germline CDR1 SGHAT, CDR2 FQDESV (reference sequence). The CDR3 consists of 15 residues. Written as DNA, the CDR3 is TGTGCCAGCAGCCTTAGCGGGAGCTACACCGGGGAGCTGTTTTTT. Translation: CASSLSGSYTGELFF.

This clonotype appeared many times. The chain recombines TRBV29-1 with TRBJ1-1; no firm D call. The CDR3 contains 13 residues. Germline V gene lookup returns CDR1 SQVTM and CDR2 ANQGSEA. V was pared by 2 bases and J by 7 bases, with 14 bases between. The CDR3: CSVEPTLEGEAFF. CDR3 DNA sequence: TGCAGCGTTGAACCAACCTTAGAGGGTGAAGCTTTCTTT.

This clonotype was seen at least ten times. V gene TRBV4-2 combines with J gene TRBJ2-7; 9 bases agree with TRBD2. This CDR3 is 19 amino acids long. The germline V gene has CDR1 LGHNA and CDR2 YNFKEQ. With 4 bases clipped from V and 2 bases from J, the junction kept 18 bases outside the gene matches. In nucleotides, the CDR3 is TGTGCCAGCAGCCTTAAAAGCGGTCTAGCGGGGACCAACCCCTACGAGCAGTACTTC. Translated, it gives CASSLKSGLAGTNPYEQYF.

This clonotype has at least ten counts. The chain couples TRBV6-2 or TRBV6-3 to TRBJ2-7; 9 bases are a match to TRBD2. Losses at the gene ends were 5 bases for V and 2 bases for J; bases not matched to a gene: 16. Germline values: CDR1 MNHEY, CDR2 SVGEGT. The CDR3 loop spans 18 amino acids. CDR3 sequence (DNA): TGTGCCAGCAGTACCTCATCTCTAGCGGGACTCGGACCCTACGAGCAGTACGTC. Its translation is CASSTSSLAGLGPYEQYV.

The rearrangement uses TRBV7-8 and TRBJ1-6, with a tentative D call TRBD1 (6 bases). CDR3 length: 17 residues. Trimming stripped 0 bases from V and 9 bases from J, with 18 bases between. CDR1 and CDR2 from the germline V gene are SGHVS and FQNEAQ. CDR3: CASSLARGGPLSSPLHF. As DNA, the CDR3 is TGTGCCAGCAGCTTAGCGCGCGGGGGGCCACTCAGTTCACCCCTCCACTTT.

This clonotype was counted at least ten times. J is TRBJ1-4 and V is TRBV11-1; D is uncertain. The CDR3 runs 17 residues. Germline V gives CDR1 SGHAT, CDR2 FQDESV (reference sequence). V was pared by 4 bases and J by 12 bases, with 27 bases between. In DNA form, the CDR3 reads TGTGCCAGCAGCTACGGCGCTCCCGGGTCCCAATTGGGAGAACTGTTTTTT. Amino acids: CASSYGAPGSQLGELFF.

V and J are TRBV20-1 and TRBJ2-1, with 7 bases aligning to TRBD1. The germline V gene has CDR1 DFQATT and CDR2 SNEGSKA (reference sequence). The length of the CDR3 is 14 residues. V dropped 5 bases and J dropped 4; count of bases not matched to a gene: 8. The DNA for the CDR3 is TGCAGTGCTCCCGGGACAGTAACGTACAATGAGCAGTTCTTC. Protein: CSAPGTVTYNEQFF.

There are many counts of this clonotype. This chain uses TRBV6-1 with TRBJ2-3; 7 positions agree with TRBD2. Germline-derived CDR1 and CDR2 are MNHNS and SASEGT. The CDR3 length is 16 residues. V shed 4 bases, J shed 2 bases, and the junction held 9 bases outside the gene matches. In DNA, the CDR3 is TGTGCCAGCAGTGCCTGGGGGGGAGCCTCCACAGATACGCAGTATTTT. Protein: CASSAWGGASTDTQYF.

This clonotype came up many times. The chain combines TRBV6-5 with TRBJ1-1, with 7 bases identical to TRBD1. The germline V gene has CDR1 MNHEY and CDR2 SVGAGI. V shed 8 bases, J shed 0 bases, and the junction held 9 bases outside the gene matches. The CDR3 covers 15 residues. The CDR3 sequence is CASRETGNMNTEAFF. CDR3 sequence (DNA): TGTGCCAGCCGAGAGACAGGGAATATGAACACTGAAGCTTTCTTT.

This clonotype has at least ten counts. The DNA of the CDR3 is TGCGCCAGCAGCTCTCGGACGGACAGGGTCACTGAAGCTTTCTTT. Protein product: CASSSRTDRVTEAFF. The chain employs TRBV5-1 and TRBJ1-1; 8 nucleotides match TRBD1. V gave up 3 bases and J gave up 4 bases; unmatched junction bases: 8. Germline CDR1 SGHRS, CDR2 YFSETQ. The CDR3 has 15 residues.